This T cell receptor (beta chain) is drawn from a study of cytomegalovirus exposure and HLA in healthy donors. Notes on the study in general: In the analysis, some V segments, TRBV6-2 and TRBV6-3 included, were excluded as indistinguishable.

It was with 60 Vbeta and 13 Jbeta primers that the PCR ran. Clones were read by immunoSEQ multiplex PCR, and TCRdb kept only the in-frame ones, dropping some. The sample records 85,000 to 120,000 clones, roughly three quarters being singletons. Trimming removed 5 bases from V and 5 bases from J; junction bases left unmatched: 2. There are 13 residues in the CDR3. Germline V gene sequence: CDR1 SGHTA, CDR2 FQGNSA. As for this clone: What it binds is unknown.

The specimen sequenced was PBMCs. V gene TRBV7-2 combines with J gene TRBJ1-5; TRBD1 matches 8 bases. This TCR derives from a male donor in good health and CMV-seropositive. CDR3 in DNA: TGTGCCAGCAGCCCAGGGGGCTATCAGCCCCAGCATTTT. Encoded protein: CASSPGGYQPQHF.